Presented here are 16 T cell receptor beta chains from one specimen sequenced in a study of blood T cell repertoires in COVID-19. Repertoires were generated with immunoSEQ multiplex PCR, while TCRdb's copy carries only in-frame clones and drops some. The data contain about 73,000 clones, approximately 83% of them seen just once; the ten biggest clones take up approximately 2.5%. The sequencing input was peripheral blood. The receptors originated from an elderly man with active or convalescent COVID-19.

Written as DNA, the CDR3 is TGTGCCAGCAGCTTTTCCGGGTCTACCTACGAGCAGTACTTC. It specifies CASSFSGSTYEQYF. This chain uses TRBV5-6 with TRBJ2-7; no firm D call. Deletions cut 2 bases from V and 2 bases from J, with 11 bases between. This CDR3 has 14 amino acids. Germline-derived CDR1 and CDR2 are SGHDT and YYEEEE.

The chain carries TRBV5-6 and TRBJ2-3, with D uncertain. Per germline, CDR1 SGHDT and CDR2 YYEEEE. The CDR3 totals 13 residues. V lost 4 bases and J lost 2, with 8 bases in between. CDR3 loop: CASSRSPTDTQYF. In nucleotides, the CDR3 is TGTGCCAGCAGCCGTAGCCCCACAGATACGCAGTATTTT.

V gene TRBV13 combines with J gene TRBJ2-3; possible D gene TRBD2, 6 bases. With 5 bases removed from V and 2 bases from J, the gap between germline ends came to 11 bases. CDR1 is PRHDT and CDR2 is FYEKMQ in the germline V gene (reference sequence). This CDR3 has 14 residues. Written as DNA, the CDR3 is TGTGCCAGCAGCGGCGCGGGGTTCACAGATACGCAGTATTTT. This encodes CASSGAGFTDTQYF.

The gene calls are TRBV7-2 and TRBJ2-2; the D gene is possibly TRBD2 (6 bases). Germline CDR1 SGHTA, CDR2 FQGNSA. Trimming left V 2 bases short and J 5 bases short, with 9 bases between. The length of the CDR3 is 14 residues. The CDR3 coding sequence is TGTGCCAGCAGCTTACTGCGGGAAACCGGGGAGCTGTTTTTT. Amino acid sequence: CASSLLRETGELFF.

This chain links TRBV6-5 with TRBJ2-2; D possibly corresponds to TRBD1 (6 bases). The length of the CDR3 is 15 residues. The germline V gene encodes CDR1 MNHEY and CDR2 SVGAGI. The germline V and J ends were trimmed by 6 bases and 0 bases, with 11 bases remaining between them. In DNA, the CDR3 is TGTGCCAGCAGCCGATGGACAGCGAACACCGGGGAGCTGTTTTTT. It translates to CASSRWTANTGELFF.

V usage is TRBV5-1 and J usage is TRBJ2-1, with 8 nucleotides matching TRBD2. The length of the CDR3 is 16 residues. V shed 4 bases, J shed 6 bases, and the junction held 12 bases outside the gene matches. Per germline, CDR1 SGHRS and CDR2 YFSETQ. The CDR3: CASSPQGGGRFNEQFF. The CDR3 coding sequence is TGCGCCAGCAGCCCCCAAGGCGGGGGGAGGTTCAATGAGCAGTTCTTC. The whole variable domain, filled in from reference TRBV5-1 and TRBJ2-1, reads KAGVTQTPRYLIKTRGQQVTLSCSPISGHRSVSWYQQTPGQGLQFLFEYFSETQRNKGNFPGRFSGRQFSNSRSEMNVSTLELGDSALYLCASSPQGGGRFNEQFFGPGTRLTVL.

This clone was seen a handful of times. The chain couples TRBV7-2 to TRBJ1-4; 7 positions agree with TRBD1. J was trimmed by 5 bases and V by 1 base; bases with no gene match: 4. CDR1 SGHTA and CDR2 FQGNSA come from the germline V gene. The CDR3 is 15 residues long. The CDR3 sequence: CASSLVRGLNEKLFF. The CDR3 region has the DNA TGTGCCAGCAGCTTAGTTAGGGGGCTGAATGAAAAACTGTTTTTT.

Only one count was recorded for this clone. This chain connects TRBV4-1 to TRBJ2-2; 7 nucleotides agree with TRBD1. Germline lookup yields CDR1 MGHRA and CDR2 YSYEKL. The CDR3 length is 20 residues. Trimming at V came to 0 bases and at J to 6 bases, leaving 19 bases not matched to a gene. The CDR3 loop is CASSQDSVGTVGVRPGELFF. CDR3 bases: TGCGCCAGCAGCCAAGATTCCGTGGGGACAGTAGGGGTTAGGCCCGGGGAGCTGTTTTTT.

This chain joins TRBV5-8 and TRBJ2-5, with D perhaps TRBD2 (6 bases). The CDR3 is 14 residues long. The ends were cut back, 0 bases at V and 5 bases at J, with 11 bases in the middle. Germline values: CDR1 SGHTS, CDR2 YDEGEE. Written as DNA, the CDR3 is TGTGCCAGCAGCTTGGCAAGGAGGGTGGAGACCCAGTACTTC. Its translation: CASSLARRVETQYF.

This clone is a singleton in its sample. The chain couples TRBV27 to TRBJ2-7; 7 bases align to TRBD1. Germline-derived CDR1 and CDR2 are MNHEY and SMNVEV (reference sequence). The length of the CDR3 is 13 residues. With V trimmed by 1 base and J by 9 bases, 6 bases remained unmatched. DNA for the CDR3: TGTGCCAGCAGTTTATTACGAGGGGGCTGGCAGTACTTC. It translates to CASSLLRGGWQYF.

This chain uses TRBV19 with TRBJ2-1; 11 bases are a match to TRBD2. The CDR3 has 16 amino acids. Germline V gene data show CDR1 as LNHDA and CDR2 as SQIVND (reference sequence). V trimming: 4 bases; J trimming: 5 bases; junction bases outside the gene matches: 7. CDR3 nucleotides: TGTGCCAGTAGTAGGATAGCGGGAGGGGAAAACAATGAGCAGTTCTTC. Translated: CASSRIAGGENNEQFF.

The chain joins TRBV24-1 to TRBJ2-1; D is unresolved. CDR3 length equals 13 residues. V dropped 1 base and J dropped 5 bases, with 5 bases sitting between them. In germline, CDR1 is KGHDR, CDR2 SFDVKD. CDR3 in amino acids: CATSDFANNEQFF. CDR3 coding DNA: TGTGCCACCAGTGATTTTGCGAACAATGAGCAGTTCTTC.

This chain links TRBV24-1 with TRBJ2-7, with D tentatively TRBD2 (6 bases). The CDR3 covers 14 residues. Trimming cost V 5 bases and J 4 bases, with 14 bases left between them. Per the germline V gene, CDR1 is KGHDR and CDR2 is SFDVKD. As DNA, the CDR3 is TGTGCCACCAGTGTGGAGGGGAAAACATACGAGCAGTACTTC. Translating it yields CATSVEGKTYEQYF.

This chain connects TRBV30 to TRBJ2-5, with TRBD2 matching over 12 bases. CDR1 and CDR2 from the germline V gene are GTSNPN and SVGIG (reference sequence). The V segment lost 2 bases and the J segment 4 bases; nucleotides outside the gene matches: 2. The CDR3 length is 14 residues. This CDR3 is CAWSSGLAGETQYF. The CDR3 DNA reads TGTGCCTGGAGTTCGGGACTAGCGGGAGAGACCCAGTACTTC. Using reference TRBV30 and TRBJ2-5 for the parts outside the CDR3, the full variable domain is SQTIHQWPATLVQPVGSPLSLECTVEGTSNPNLYWYRQAAGRGLQLLFYSVGIGQISSEVPQNLSASRPQDRQFILSSKKLLLSDSGFYLCAWSSGLAGETQYFGPGTRLLVL.

This clone was observed once. V and J are TRBV20-1 and TRBJ2-7; the match to TRBD2 covers 7 bases. This CDR3 region has 11 residues. V was clipped by 6 bases and J by 4 bases; unmatched bases: 3. The germline V gene encodes CDR1 DFQATT and CDR2 SNEGSKA (reference sequence). The DNA of the CDR3 is TGCAGTGCCCGGGGGGTATACGAGCAGTACTTC. It specifies CSARGVYEQYF.

J is TRBJ1-2 and V is TRBV5-1; the D gene is possibly TRBD1 (5 bases). This CDR3 has 14 residues. V was cut by 4 bases and J by 4 bases, with 14 bases left in between. Per germline, CDR1 SGHRS and CDR2 YFSETQ. CDR3 in DNA: TGCGCCAGCAGCCCCCAGGGCTTTCCCTATGGCTACACCTTC. Its protein product is CASSPQGFPYGYTF.